One and the same sample provided the 3 T cell receptor beta chains below, sequenced in a study of T-cell reconstitution after alpha-beta-depleted transplantation in children. Unique molecular identifiers were incorporated when the TCRbeta library was constructed. TCRdb reprocessed the PCR reads via MiXCR and lists one record per CDR3 protein. The table has 200,000 to 250,000 distinct CDR3 sequences, approximately 12% seen once. The sample here was PBMCs from the stem cell graft donor, taken from the stem cell graft. The receptor set was obtained from a human donor who donated a stem cell graft to a child with acute lymphoblastic leukemia.

This clonotype showed up many times. The J gene is TRBJ1-1, the V gene TRBV7-2, with D uncertain. CDR1 and CDR2 (germline): SGHTA, FQGNSA. Trimming left V 1 base short and J 3 bases short, with 6 bases between. This CDR3 region has 13 residues. The CDR3 DNA reads TGTGCCAGCAGCTTAGAGGCCTACACTGAAGCTTTCTTT. This translates into CASSLEAYTEAFF.

The sample holds many counts of this clonotype. J is TRBJ2-2 and V is TRBV7-3; TRBD2 matches 7 bases. V trimming: 5 bases; J trimming: 7 bases; junction bases outside the gene matches: 4. The CDR3 consists of 13 residues. Germline V CDR1 and CDR2: SGHTA, FQGTGA. The CDR3 sequence: CASSPRGVGELFF. The CDR3 DNA reads TGTGCCAGCAGCCCACGGGGGGTCGGGGAGCTGTTTTTT.

The chain has TRBV10-3 and TRBJ1-1; D call uncertain. The V and J ends lost 6 bases and 2 bases respectively, with 13 bases between them. CDR3 size: 14 residues. The V gene's germline CDR1 is ENHRY and CDR2 SYGVKD. CDR3 DNA: TGTGCCATCAGCCCCTTGGGAGGTAACACTGAAGCTTTCTTT. Translation gives CAISPLGGNTEAFF.